A single T cell receptor (beta chain) is shown here with its context. What it binds is not known. The data belong to a study of Ad26.COV2.S vaccination and SARS-CoV-2 variants. Study-level points and caveats: The analyses of TCR breadth and depth may have understated the size of total T cell responses. In vaccinated individuals, spike-specific CD8+ and CD4+ T cell responses reportedly displayed substantial breadth.

Treatment in this sample: 19 received Ad26.COV2.S at low or high dose, single or two shots; several received placebo; per-sample allocation not given. At day 63 after the first vaccine or placebo injection, samples were drawn. An adult of 18-55 years in Boston served as donor. Measured with immunoSEQ multiplex PCR; TCRdb has only the in-frame clones, and not every one. The data show 350,000 to 450,000 clones, with around 84% seen just once and 2.5% to 3.5% held by the top ten. Germline-derived CDR1 and CDR2 are SGHAT and FQNNGV. The trim removed 1 base at V and 12 bases at J, leaving 23 bases unmatched. This CDR3 region has 19 residues.

Sequencing was performed on peripheral blood, taken in a trial of Ad26.COV2.S vaccine versus placebo. The V gene is TRBV11-2, the J gene TRBJ2-3, with TRBD1 matching over 9 bases. This TCR derives from a person aged 18-65 years who received the Ad26.COV2.S COVID-19 vaccine or a placebo. Here the CDR3 reads CASSLVGNTGTGTGTQQYF. The CDR3 bases are TGTGCCAGCAGCTTAGTGGGGAATACCGGGACAGGGACCGGGACTCAACAGTATTTT.